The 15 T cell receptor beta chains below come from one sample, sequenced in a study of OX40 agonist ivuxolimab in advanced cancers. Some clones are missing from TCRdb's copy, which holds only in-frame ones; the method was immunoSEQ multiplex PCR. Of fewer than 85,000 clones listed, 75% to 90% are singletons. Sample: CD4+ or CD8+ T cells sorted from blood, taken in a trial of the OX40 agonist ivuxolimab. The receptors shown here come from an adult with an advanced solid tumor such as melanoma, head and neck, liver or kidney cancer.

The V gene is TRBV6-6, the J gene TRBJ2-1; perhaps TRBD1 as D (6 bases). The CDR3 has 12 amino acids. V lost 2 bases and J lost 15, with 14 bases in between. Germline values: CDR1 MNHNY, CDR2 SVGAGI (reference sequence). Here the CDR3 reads CASSYEGRGGFF. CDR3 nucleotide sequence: TGTGCCAGCAGTTACGAAGGCAGGGGTGGGTTCTTC.

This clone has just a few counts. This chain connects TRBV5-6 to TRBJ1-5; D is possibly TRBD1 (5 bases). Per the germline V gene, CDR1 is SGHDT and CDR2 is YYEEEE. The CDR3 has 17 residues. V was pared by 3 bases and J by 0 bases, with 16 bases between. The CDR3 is CASSSLSGAYSNQPQHF. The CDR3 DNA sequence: TGTGCCAGCAGCTCCTTGTCCGGGGCCTATAGCAATCAGCCCCAGCATTTT. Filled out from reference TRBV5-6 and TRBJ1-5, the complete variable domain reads DAGVTQSPTHLIKTRGQQVTLRCSPKSGHDTVSWYQQALGQGPQFIFQYYEEEERQRGNFPDRFSGHQFPNYSSELNVNALLLGDSALYLCASSSLSGAYSNQPQHFGDGTRLSIL.

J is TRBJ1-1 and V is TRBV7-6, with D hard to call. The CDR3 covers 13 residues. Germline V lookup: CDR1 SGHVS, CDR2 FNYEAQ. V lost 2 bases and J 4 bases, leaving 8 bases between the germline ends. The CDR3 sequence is CASSLYVSTEAFF. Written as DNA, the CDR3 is TGTGCCAGCAGCTTATATGTTTCCACTGAAGCTTTCTTT.

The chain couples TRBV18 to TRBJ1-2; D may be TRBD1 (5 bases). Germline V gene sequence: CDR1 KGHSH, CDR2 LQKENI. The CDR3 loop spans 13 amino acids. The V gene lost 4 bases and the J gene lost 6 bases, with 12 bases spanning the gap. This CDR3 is CASSQGFSDGYTF. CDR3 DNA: TGTGCCAGCTCACAGGGGTTCTCCGATGGCTACACCTTC.

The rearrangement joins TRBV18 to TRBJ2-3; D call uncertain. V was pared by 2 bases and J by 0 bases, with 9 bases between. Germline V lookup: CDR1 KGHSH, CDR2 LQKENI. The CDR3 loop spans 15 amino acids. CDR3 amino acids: CASSPDATSTDTQYF. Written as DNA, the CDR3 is TGTGCCAGCTCACCAGACGCCACTAGCACAGATACGCAGTATTTT.

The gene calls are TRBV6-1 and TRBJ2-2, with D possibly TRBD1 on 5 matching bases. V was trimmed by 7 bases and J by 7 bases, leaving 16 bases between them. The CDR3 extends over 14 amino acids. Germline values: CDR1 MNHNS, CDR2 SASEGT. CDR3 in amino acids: CASTWQGRVGELFF. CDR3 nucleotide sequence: TGTGCCAGCACGTGGCAGGGTAGGGTCGGGGAGCTGTTTTTT.

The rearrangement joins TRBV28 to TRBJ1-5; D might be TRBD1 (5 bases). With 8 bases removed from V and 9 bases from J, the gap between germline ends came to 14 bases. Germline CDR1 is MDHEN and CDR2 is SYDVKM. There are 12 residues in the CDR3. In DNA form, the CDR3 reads TGTGCCAGCTTAACCGGGACGGGGCCCCAGCATTTT. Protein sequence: CASLTGTGPQHF.

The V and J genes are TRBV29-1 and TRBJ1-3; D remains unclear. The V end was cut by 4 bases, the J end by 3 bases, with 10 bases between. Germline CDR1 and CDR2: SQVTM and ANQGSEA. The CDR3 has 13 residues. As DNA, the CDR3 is TGCAGCGTTGCGGCAGTGGTTGGAAACACCATATATTTT. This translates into CSVAAVVGNTIYF.

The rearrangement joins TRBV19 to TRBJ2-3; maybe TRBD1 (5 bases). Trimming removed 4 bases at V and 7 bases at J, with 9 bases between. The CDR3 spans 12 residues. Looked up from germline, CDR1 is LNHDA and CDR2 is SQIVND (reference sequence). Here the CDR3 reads CASSNRSYTQYF. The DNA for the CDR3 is TGTGCCAGTAGTAACAGGAGCTATACGCAGTATTTT.

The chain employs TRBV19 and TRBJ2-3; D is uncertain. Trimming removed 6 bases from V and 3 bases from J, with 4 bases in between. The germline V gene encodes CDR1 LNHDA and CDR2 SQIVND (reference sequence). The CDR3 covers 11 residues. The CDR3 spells CASRQTDTQYF. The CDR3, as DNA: TGTGCCAGTAGACAAACAGATACGCAGTATTTT.

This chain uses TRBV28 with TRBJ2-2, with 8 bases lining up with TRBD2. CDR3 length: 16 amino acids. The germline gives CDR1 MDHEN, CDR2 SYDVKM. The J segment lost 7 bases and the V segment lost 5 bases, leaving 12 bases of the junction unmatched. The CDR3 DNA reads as TGTGCCAGCAGTCCCAGGACTAGCTCCCTACTCGGGGAGCTGTTTTTT. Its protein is CASSPRTSSLLGELFF.

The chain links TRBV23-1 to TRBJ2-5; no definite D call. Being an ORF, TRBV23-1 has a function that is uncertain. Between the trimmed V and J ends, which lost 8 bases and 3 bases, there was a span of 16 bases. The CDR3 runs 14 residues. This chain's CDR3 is CASRRVLNKETQYF. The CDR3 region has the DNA TGCGCCAGCCGTAGGGTTCTAAATAAAGAGACCCAGTACTTC.

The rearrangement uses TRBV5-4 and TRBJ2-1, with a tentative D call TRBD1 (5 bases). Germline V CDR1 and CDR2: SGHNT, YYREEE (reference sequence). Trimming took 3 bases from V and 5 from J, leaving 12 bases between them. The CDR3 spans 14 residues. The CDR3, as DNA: TGTGCCAGCAGCTCCCCGGGCAGGGACAATGAGCAGTTCTTC. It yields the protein CASSSPGRDNEQFF.

Here the CDR3 DNA reads TGTGCCAGCAGCAAAGCAGGGGTAGAAACAACTAAGAACACTGAAGCTTTCTTT. As protein: CASSKAGVETTKNTEAFF. This chain connects TRBV21-1 to TRBJ1-1; the table names TRBD1, a call not compared with the DNA. TRBV21-1 is labeled a pseudogene. This CDR3 contains 18 residues.

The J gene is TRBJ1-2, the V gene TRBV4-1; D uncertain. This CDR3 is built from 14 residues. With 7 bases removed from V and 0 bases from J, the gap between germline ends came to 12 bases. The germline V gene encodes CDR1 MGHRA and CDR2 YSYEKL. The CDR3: CASTRTGTNYGYTF. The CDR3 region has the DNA TGCGCCAGCACCCGGACGGGGACTAACTATGGCTACACCTTC.